The T cell receptor (beta chain) under discussion was sequenced for a study of response to subunit inactivated influenza vaccine. Overall study findings and caveats: After each seasonal influenza vaccination, few new T cells are recruited, the authors suggested.

The junction had 2 bases not matched to a gene; V was cut back by 0 bases and J by 5 bases. The germline gives CDR1 GTSNPN, CDR2 SVGIG (reference sequence). The CDR3 sequence is 14 residues long. TCRdb analysed the RT-PCR reads with MiXCR anew, one entry per CDR3 protein. Of about 180,000 distinct CDR3 sequences listed, around 10% were seen once; the top ten hold around 40%. In regard to this clonotype: No antigen is known for it.

The sample in question was CD8+ T cells sorted from PBMCs, obtained around 2 years after vaccination. The source is a man between 45 and 75 years old who received an inactivated influenza vaccine. The chain uses TRBV30 and TRBJ1-3; 9 bases are a match to TRBD1. The CDR3 spells CAWSVGTGRNTIYF. CDR3 sequence (DNA): TGTGCCTGGAGTGTCGGGACAGGGCGAAACACCATATATTTT.